This is a list of T cell receptor beta chains from one sample in a study of shared clonotypes between healthy human individuals. The method was immunoSEQ multiplex PCR; TCRdb's version includes in-frame clones alone and lacks a portion of them. This sample has roughly 2 million clones, with roughly 94% found just once. Sequenced material: naive CD4+ T cells sorted from blood. These receptors all stem from a man aged 18 to 29 in good health. Both conserved end residues are part of each CDR3. The D gene is left open where the match is weak. Not all rows give a size; the values are once, few, many and, for expanded clones, a class.

TRBV11-2,NA,TRBJ2-2,NA,TGTGCCAGCAGCTTGGCGCGGAGCACCGGGGAGCTGTTTTTT,CASSLARSTGELFF
TRBV28,NA,TRBJ2-7,once,TGTGCCAGCAGTTCATCGGCTCGAGGAGGCCGCTACGAGCAGTACTTC,CASSSSARGGRYEQYF
TRBV7-9,TRBD1,TRBJ2-7,once,TGTGCCAGCAGCTTGGCCGGGACAGGGTCTGACGAGCAGTACTTC,CASSLAGTGSDEQYF
TRBV30,NA,TRBJ2-3,NA,TGTGCCTGGAGTGTAAGCCAAGGGGGAGGAGTTGGAGATACGCAGTATTTT,CAWSVSQGGGVGDTQYF
TRBV6-5,NA,TRBJ2-7,NA,TGTGCCAGCAGCCGCACACCGGGCTACGAGCAGTACTTC,CASSRTPGYEQYF
TRBV5-1,TRBD1,TRBJ2-7,NA,TGCGCCAGCAGCTTGGTTTCAGGGGGCACGAACGAGCAGTACTTC,CASSLVSGGTNEQYF
TRBV10-1,NA,TRBJ2-2,NA,TGCGCCAGCAGTGAAGGGGGGGCTAGCGGATTTTCCGGGGAGCTGTTTTTT,CASSEGGASGFSGELFF
TRBV30,NA,TRBJ1-6,NA,TGTGCCTGGACTAAATACGGCGTTGATAATTCACCCCTCCACTTT,CAWTKYGVDNSPLHF
TRBV15,TRBD1,TRBJ1-5,NA,TGTGCCACCAGCCAGGGGGCTAGGAGCAATCAGCCCCAGCATTTT,CATSQGARSNQPQHF
TRBV18,TRBD1,TRBJ2-5,NA,TGTGCCAGCTCACACGGACAGGGGATAAGGGAAGAGACCCAGTACTTC,CASSHGQGIREETQYF
TRBV5-1,NA,TRBJ1-3,once,TGCGCCAGCAGCGTCGGAGGCTCTGGAAACACCATATATTTT,CASSVGGSGNTIYF
TRBV6-6,NA,TRBJ1-3,NA,TGTGCCAGCAGTGCCCGCTCGGGGGGAAACACCATATATTTT,CASSARSGGNTIYF
TRBV12-5,TRBD2,TRBJ2-7,NA,TGTGCTAGTCGGGCCTCGACTAGCGGGGTCTCCTACGAGCAGTACTTC,CASRASTSGVSYEQYF
TRBV4-2,TRBD2,TRBJ2-1,NA,TGTGCCAGCAGCCAAGGGAGGGCCGGCCCTAGCGGGAACAATGAGCAGTTCTTC,CASSQGRAGPSGNNEQFF